This T cell receptor (beta chain) originates from a study of T cells in Graves' hyperthyroidism and ophthalmopathy. Patients aged 18 to 65 had newly diagnosed hyperthyroidism that had lasted under 2 months. The diagnostic basis comprised clinical symptoms, serum thyroxine and TRAb, thyroid ultrasound and orbital computed tomography. Template material for amplifying TCR beta CDR3 regions consisted of RNA transcripts. RT-PCR in the first round (using the HTBI primer set) targeted the TCR CDR3. Each CDR3 protein gets one entry after TCRdb re-called the multiplex PCR reads with MiXCR. Among 600,000 to 650,000 distinct CDR3 sequences listed, around 15% were seen once. The germline V gene encodes CDR1 DFQATT and CDR2 SNEGSKA (reference sequence). V gave up 0 bases and J gave up 3 bases, with 9 bases separating them. This CDR3 spans 13 amino acids. This clonotype has a count of ten or more. Its antigen is still unknown.

Study-level points and caveats: In simple terms, a model built on 13 V-J features told ophthalmopathy apart from stable hyperthyroidism. Among thyroid clonotypes expanded above 0.001, most also appeared in blood.

Sequenced: blood. The source is a woman aged 25 to 45 with Graves' hyperthyroidism. The rearrangement joins TRBV20-1 to TRBJ2-7; D possibly corresponds to TRBD2 (5 bases). The DNA for the CDR3 is TGCAGTGCTAGAGATGAGCGGATCTACGAGCAGTACTTC. Residues: CSARDERIYEQYF.